The entry below describes one T cell receptor (beta chain). Looked up from germline, CDR1 is SQVTM and CDR2 is ANQGSEA. Trimming left V 4 bases short and J 7 bases short, with 16 bases between. The CDR3 is made up of 13 amino acids. This sample was taken from a study of blood T cell repertoires in COVID-19. The wider study: The United States, Italy and Spain provided the acute and convalescent COVID-19 samples.

The assay was immunoSEQ multiplex PCR, and TCRdb's table has in-frame clones only and misses some. The data hold about 150,000 clones, with 70% to 85% observed a single time. The chain couples TRBV29-1 to TRBJ1-1; unclear D gene. The sequenced sample was peripheral blood. This receptor was taken from a man aged 55 to 70 with COVID-19, enrolled during active disease. The CDR3 DNA follows: TGCAGCGTTGGTGTTGGTACGTGGAGTGAAGCTTTCTTT. Translating it yields CSVGVGTWSEAFF.